The rows below give T cell receptor beta chains drawn from one sample of a study of T cell clusters in autoimmune cytopenias. TCRdb re-called the multiplex PCR reads; every CDR3 protein appears as one record, without DNA. Seen in this sample are some 4,700 distinct CDR3 sequences; the ten most common clones hold approximately 27%. Input material: peripheral blood. These TCRs come from a human donor with an autoimmune cytopenia or autoimmune hepatitis (not recorded which). Both conserved end residues are part of each CDR3. Part of the rows lack a size; the others show once, few, many or a class for expanded clones.

CDR3aa	v_gene	j_gene	abundance
CSATYPTGGDTDTQYF	TRBV20-1	TRBJ2-3	medium-sized
CASSLAGDRGHQPQHF	TRBV11-2	TRBJ1-5	-
CASSRTGGWNEQFF	TRBV7-2	TRBJ2-1	medium-sized
CASSENSVTDTQYF	TRBV6-1	TRBJ2-3	large
CASSRDRGRELFF	TRBV10-1	TRBJ2-2	medium-sized
CASSLLGGQINQPQHF	TRBV27	TRBJ1-5	-
CASSLQDEKLFF	TRBV7-9	TRBJ1-4	-
CASSISGQGANGYTF	TRBV19	TRBJ1-2	-
CASSPWVSTGELFF	TRBV6-5	TRBJ2-2	medium-sized
CSVRLWTSSHEQYF	TRBV29-1	TRBJ2-7	medium-sized
CASTPEGSTDTQYF	TRBV28	TRBJ2-3	-
CASTPLGRVLTGELFF	TRBV5-6	TRBJ2-2	-
CASSLDTGARNEQFF	TRBV7-2	TRBJ2-1	medium-sized
CSAKSAFAPNTGFSYNEQFF	TRBV20-1	TRBJ2-1	-
CASSYGGPGVGWNEQFF	TRBV6-5	TRBJ2-1	medium-sized
CASTLGAGGLSTQYF	TRBV11-2	TRBJ2-3	-
CASSSLDQPQHF	TRBV7-9	TRBJ1-5	-
CASSLVEIGELFF	TRBV12-3/TRBV12-4	TRBJ2-2	-
CASSQGAGYTEAFF	TRBV19	TRBJ1-1	-
CASSKEHQIRRHEQFF	TRBV19	TRBJ2-1	medium-sized
CASSWGTGSTDTQYF	TRBV5-1	TRBJ2-3	-
CASSYRAGWGETQYF	TRBV6-4	TRBJ2-5	-
CASVRSSGNTIYF	TRBV6-2/TRBV6-3	TRBJ1-3	-
CASSVSGANVLTF	TRBV6-1	TRBJ2-6	medium-sized
CASSSPDTDTQYF	TRBV10-1	TRBJ2-3	medium-sized
CASSLALQQRNTEAFF	TRBV12-3/TRBV12-4	TRBJ1-1	-
CSALKGGTGPYNSPLHF	TRBV20-1	TRBJ1-6	-
CASSFTFGPGQGNQPQHF	TRBV10-2	TRBJ1-5	-
CASSPRLAGSRTDTQYF	TRBV7-2	TRBJ2-3	medium-sized
CSARDKRNTEAFF	TRBV20-1	TRBJ1-1	medium-sized
CASSLAGQVFNEQYF	TRBV5-1	TRBJ2-7	-
CAWNAKANTEAFF	TRBV30	TRBJ1-1	medium-sized
CASSFNSPQETQYF	TRBV12-3/TRBV12-4	TRBJ2-5	-
CSARGQGTDTQYF	TRBV20-1	TRBJ2-3	medium-sized
CAISAFTWTSGRNEQFF	TRBV10-3	TRBJ2-1	medium-sized
CASSPDRGEQRPQHF	TRBV12-3/TRBV12-4	TRBJ1-5	-
CASRAGLAESNTGELFF	TRBV6-5	TRBJ2-2	medium-sized
CASTWGAIYEQYF	TRBV6-1	TRBJ2-7	-
CASRRTENYGYTF	TRBV5-6	TRBJ1-2	medium-sized
CAWTQQGRGETQYF	TRBV30	TRBJ2-5	medium-sized
CASSGGAGSTDTQYF	TRBV2	TRBJ2-3	-
CASSLGQGETQYF	TRBV12-3/TRBV12-4	TRBJ2-5	-
CAISGGTSAEFF	TRBV10-3	TRBJ2-1	medium-sized
CASSLETQGPNSPLHF	TRBV7-6	TRBJ1-6	medium-sized
CASRTGQETQYF	TRBV2	TRBJ2-5	-
CSARAWTSGRINEQFF	TRBV20-1	TRBJ2-1	medium-sized